This T cell receptor (beta chain) was captured by sequencing in a study of blood T cell repertoires in COVID-19. Across the study: Collection of acute and convalescent COVID-19 samples took place in the United States, Italy and Spain. PBMCs, B-cell-depleted T cells, or T cells provided the cDNA or gDNA that made up the material.

Original methodology: Using reference gene primer amplification, nucleated cell counts were estimated. Clones were sequenced by immunoSEQ multiplex PCR, and TCRdb holds only the in-frame ones, with some missing. For V, J and clone size, that table is used; D and trimming come from the DNA. The profile shows approximately 150,000 clones, 82% of them singletons. This receptor was identified in a human donor with acute or convalescent COVID-19. The donor label of this sample is uncertain. The sequencing input was peripheral blood.

The CDR3 region is CASSPRGTDGYTF. The CDR3 nucleotides read TGTGCCAGCAGCCCGCGCGGGACGGATGGCTACACCTTC. The rearrangement uses TRBV7-3 and TRBJ1-2; a possible D gene is TRBD1 (5 bases). The CDR3 consists of 13 residues. V was shortened by 5 bases and J by 6 bases, with 13 bases between the two germline ends. Germline CDR1 is SGHTA and CDR2 is FQGTGA.